The rows below give T cell receptor beta chains drawn from one sample of a study of T cell repertoires in cytomegalovirus infection. TCRdb recomputed calls from the reads with MiXCR, one row per CDR3 protein. Of approximately 500,000 distinct CDR3 sequences detected, approximately 15% appear once; the ten largest clones hold approximately 24%. The sequencing sample was made of CD8+ T cells from PBMCs. The receptors here all came from a human donor in good health (CMV status not recorded). Some clones in this sample may be carry-over from other donors' samples. Each CDR3 is given with its conserved first and last residue. D genes are given only for firm matches. For some rows the clone size is stated as once, few or many, or as a class when expanded; others skip it.

TRBJ1-6 TRBV25-1 NA NA TGTGCCAGCAGTGACCCTCGTGCTAATTCACCCCTCCACTTT CASSDPRANSPLHF
TRBJ1-4 TRBV5-1 NA many TGCGCCAGCAGCTTGGGGGTTAGCCCTCTTAATGAAAAACTGTTTTTT CASSLGVSPLNEKLFF
TRBJ2-1 TRBV7-3 TRBD2 many TGTGCCAGCAGCTTATCGGCGGGAGGTCACAATGAGCAGTTCTTC CASSLSAGGHNEQFF
TRBJ1-1 TRBV6-6 NA NA TGTGCCACCCGGAGTGGGACTGAAGCTCTCTTT CATRSGTEALF
TRBJ1-6 TRBV11-2 NA NA TGTGCCAGCAGCTCCTGGGGTCCGATAGGAGGGTCACCCCTCCACTTT CASSSWGPIGGSPLHF
TRBJ1-5 TRBV19 NA many TGTGCCAGTAGTATACGAGGGGGGTTCAATCAGCCCCAGCATTTT CASSIRGGFNQPQHF
TRBJ2-1 TRBV9 TRBD2 few TGTGCCAGCAGCGGTAGCGGGGGCTCCTACAATGAGCAGTTCTTC CASSGSGGSYNEQFF
TRBJ2-7 TRBV6-1 TRBD2 many TGTGCCAGCAGTGAGTGGGAGGGAACCTACGAGCAGTACTTC CASSEWEGTYEQYF
TRBJ2-1 TRBV7-7 NA many TGTGCTAGCAGCTTAGGGAGTTTGGCTAGCGAGCAGTTCTTC CASSLGSLASEQFF
TRBJ2-1 TRBV27 NA few TGTGCCACCTCCGGCCTAGCGAATGAGCAGTTCTTC CATSGLANEQFF
TRBJ1-4 TRBV4-1 NA many TGCGCCAGCAGCCAAGAAGAACGAAGGGAAAAACTGTTTTTT CASSQEERREKLFF